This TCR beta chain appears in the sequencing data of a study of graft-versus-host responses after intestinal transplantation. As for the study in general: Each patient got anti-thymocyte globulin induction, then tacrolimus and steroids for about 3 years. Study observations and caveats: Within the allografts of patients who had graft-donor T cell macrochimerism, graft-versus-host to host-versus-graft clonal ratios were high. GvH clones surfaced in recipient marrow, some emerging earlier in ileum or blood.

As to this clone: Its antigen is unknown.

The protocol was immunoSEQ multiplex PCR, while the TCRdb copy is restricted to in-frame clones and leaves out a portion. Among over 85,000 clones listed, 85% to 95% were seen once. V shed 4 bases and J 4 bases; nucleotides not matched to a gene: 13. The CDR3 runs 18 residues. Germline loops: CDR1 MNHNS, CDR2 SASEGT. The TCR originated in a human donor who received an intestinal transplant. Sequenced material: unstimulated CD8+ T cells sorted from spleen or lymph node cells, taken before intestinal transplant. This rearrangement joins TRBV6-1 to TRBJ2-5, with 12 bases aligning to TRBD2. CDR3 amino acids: CASSGTGTSGPPGETQYF. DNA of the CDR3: TGTGCCAGCAGTGGGACCGGGACTAGCGGGCCCCCCGGAGAGACCCAGTACTTC.